This T cell receptor beta chain was observed in a study of blood T cell repertoires in COVID-19. Study summary: There were acute and convalescent COVID-19 samples, and they came from the United States, Italy and Spain. Sample material is recorded as cDNA or gDNA derived from T cells, B-cell-depleted T cells, or PBMCs.

From germline, CDR1 is SGHTA and CDR2 FQGNSA. The CDR3 consists of 17 residues. V was clipped by 3 bases and J by 0 bases; unmatched bases: 7. Per the original data handling: Reference gene primer amplification yielded estimated nucleated cell counts. The repertoire was sequenced with immunoSEQ multiplex PCR; TCRdb's copy has only in-frame clones and lacks some. V and J calls plus clone size are reproduced from that table; the DNA served to infer D and trimming. Of about 92,000 clones in the sample, roughly 80% are singletons; the top ten hold 15% to 20%. The sequence was obtained from a woman at least 80 years old with active or convalescent COVID-19. The chain employs TRBV7-2 and TRBJ2-1, with 8 bases matching TRBD1. Sequencing was carried out using peripheral blood. The CDR3 sequence: CASSLGDRSDSYNEQFF. DNA of the CDR3: TGTGCCAGCAGCTTGGGGGACAGGTCGGACTCCTACAATGAGCAGTTCTTC.